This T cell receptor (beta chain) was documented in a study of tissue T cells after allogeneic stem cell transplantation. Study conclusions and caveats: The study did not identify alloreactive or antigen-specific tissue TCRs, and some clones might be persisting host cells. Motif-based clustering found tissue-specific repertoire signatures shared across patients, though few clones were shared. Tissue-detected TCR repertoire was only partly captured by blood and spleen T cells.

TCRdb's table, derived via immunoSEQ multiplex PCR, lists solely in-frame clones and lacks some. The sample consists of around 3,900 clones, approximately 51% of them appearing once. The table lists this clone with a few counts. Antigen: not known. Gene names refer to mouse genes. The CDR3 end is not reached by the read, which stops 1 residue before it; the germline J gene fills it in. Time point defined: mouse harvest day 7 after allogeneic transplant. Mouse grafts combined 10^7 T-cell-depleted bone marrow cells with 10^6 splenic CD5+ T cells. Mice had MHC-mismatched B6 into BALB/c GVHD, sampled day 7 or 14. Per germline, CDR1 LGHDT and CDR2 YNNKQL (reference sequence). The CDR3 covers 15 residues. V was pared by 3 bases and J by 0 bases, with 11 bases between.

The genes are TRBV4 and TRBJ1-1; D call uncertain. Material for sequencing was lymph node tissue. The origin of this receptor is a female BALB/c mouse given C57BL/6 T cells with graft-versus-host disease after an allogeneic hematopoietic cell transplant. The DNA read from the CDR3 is TGTGCCAGCAGCTACGGACGTACTGCAAACACAGAAGTCTTC. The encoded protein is CASSYGRTANTEVF. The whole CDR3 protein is CASSYGRTANTEVFF.